The rows below give T cell receptor beta chains drawn from one sample of a study of cytomegalovirus exposure and HLA in healthy donors. Sequencing used immunoSEQ multiplex PCR; TCRdb keeps in-frame clones, though not all of them. Of 160,000 or so clones in the sample, less than 80% are singletons; the top ten hold around 0.74%. The source material was PBMCs. The receptors were sampled from a middle-aged woman in good health and CMV-seronegative. Each CDR3 is given with its conserved first and last residue. D genes are given only for firm matches. For some rows the clone size is stated as once, few or many, or as a class when expanded; others skip it.

cdr3_length j_call clone_size v_call d_call cdr3_nt cdr3_aa
16 TRBJ2-1 NA TRBV28 NA TGTGCCAGCAGTCTCCGGGGGTCGGGATCCTACAATGAGCAGTTCTTC CASSLRGSGSYNEQFF
15 TRBJ2-7 NA TRBV30 NA TGTGCCTGGAGTGTAACCCTGGACAGACCCCACGAGCAGTACTTC CAWSVTLDRPHEQYF
16 TRBJ1-3 NA TRBV25-1 NA TGTGCCAGCAGTGAATTCTTAGGGGATAGCAGAGGCACCATATATTTT CASSEFLGDSRGTIYF
11 TRBJ1-1 once TRBV5-5 NA TGTGCCAGCGAGGCCAGCACCCGTGCTTTCTTT CASEASTRAFF
14 TRBJ2-7 NA TRBV5-1 NA TGCGCCAGCAGCTTGGTCAGGGGCACCTACGGGCAGTACTTC CASSLVRGTYGQYF
17 TRBJ2-5 NA TRBV10-3 TRBD2 TGTGCCATCAGTGAGTCAGGGGGTAGCGGGACACAAGAGACCCAGTACTTC CAISESGGSGTQETQYF
14 TRBJ1-5 NA TRBV27 NA TGTGCCAGCAGTCCGGGGGAGGCCAATCAGCCCCAGCATTTT CASSPGEANQPQHF
15 TRBJ2-2 NA TRBV19 TRBD2 TGTGCCAGTAGTATCGGCCTAGCGGGGGTTGGGGAGCTGTTTTTT CASSIGLAGVGELFF
15 TRBJ2-1 once TRBV2 TRBD2 TGTGCCAGCAGTCCTCGGACTAGCGGGGGCAATGAGCAGTTCTTC CASSPRTSGGNEQFF
17 TRBJ1-4 NA TRBV4-1 NA TGCGCCAGCAGCTCCAGGGTAGACGGATTAACTAATGAAAAACTGTTTTTT CASSSRVDGLTNEKLFF
13 TRBJ2-1 NA TRBV7-7 NA TGTGCTAGCAGCGTTTCTAGTTCCGGTGAGCAGTTCTTC CASSVSSSGEQFF
14 TRBJ2-1 NA TRBV9 TRBD2 TGTGCCAGCAGCGGACGCGGCGGGAGTACTGAGCAGTTCTTC CASSGRGGSTEQFF
14 TRBJ1-1 NA TRBV5-1 NA TGCGCCAGCAGCTTGGCAGGGTTTAGGGCTGAAGCTTTCTTT CASSLAGFRAEAFF
15 TRBJ2-3 once TRBV4-1 TRBD2 TGCGCCAGCACCGGAGGTCTTTCTAGCGGGAGTACGCAGTATTTT CASTGGLSSGSTQYF
14 TRBJ1-3 NA TRBV28 NA TGTGCCAGCAGTTGGCCGGGACAACGAAACACCATATATTTT CASSWPGQRNTIYF
13 TRBJ1-2 NA TRBV29-1 NA TGCAGCGTTGAAGGCGGGACCTCCTATGGCTACACCTTC CSVEGGTSYGYTF
12 TRBJ1-5 once TRBV7-3 TRBD1 TGTGCCAGCACACAGGGGGGACAGCCCCAGCATTTT CASTQGGQPQHF
16 TRBJ2-1 NA TRBV28 TRBD1 TGTGCCAGCAGTTTATATAGGCAGGGGGTGGGCAATGAGCAGTTCTTC CASSLYRQGVGNEQFF
15 TRBJ1-2 NA TRBV28 NA TGTGCCAGCAGTTTGATCCCGGGACCGGAGGGCGGCTACACCTTC CASSLIPGPEGGYTF
19 TRBJ2-1 NA TRBV2 NA TGTGCCAGCAGTGATCCAGCGAATATGGGAGCGCCGGGAAACAATGAGCAGTTCTTC CASSDPANMGAPGNNEQFF
15 TRBJ2-1 NA TRBV5-1 TRBD1 TGCGCCAGCGAGTTTACAGGGGGACCCTACAATGAGCAGTTCTTC CASEFTGGPYNEQFF
13 TRBJ2-7 NA TRBV27 TRBD1 TGTGCCAGCTCAAGGACAGGGATGAACGAGCAGTACTTC CASSRTGMNEQYF
14 TRBJ1-4 NA TRBV10-1 NA TGCGCCAGCAGTGACGGAGCGGCTAATGAAAAACTGTTTTTT CASSDGAANEKLFF
13 TRBJ2-5 few TRBV5-6 NA TGTGCCAGCAGCTTGGAAGGGGCAGAGACCCAGTACTTC CASSLEGAETQYF
13 TRBJ1-1 few TRBV18 TRBD1 TGTGCCAGCTCACAGGGGGCGAGCACTGAAGCTTTCTTT CASSQGASTEAFF
13 TRBJ2-3 NA TRBV25-1 NA TGTGCCAGCAGTGAATATGGAGAAGTTACGCAGTATTTT CASSEYGEVTQYF
14 TRBJ2-7 NA TRBV11-3 TRBD2 TGTGCCAGCAGCTTAAAGCGGGGGGGCGGCGAGCAGTACTTC CASSLKRGGGEQYF
12 TRBJ2-7 NA TRBV7-9 NA TGTGCCAGCAGCTCCCCAGGGATCGAGCAGTACTTC CASSSPGIEQYF
13 TRBJ1-3 NA TRBV2 NA TGTGCCAGATTGACGGGGGATGGAAACACCATATATTTT CARLTGDGNTIYF
18 TRBJ2-4 NA TRBV5-4 TRBD1 TGTGCCAGCAGCTTGGGAGGGGGCCTTTTGGGCACCAAAAACATTCAGTACTTC CASSLGGGLLGTKNIQYF
14 TRBJ2-4 NA TRBV27 TRBD2 TGTGCCAGCAGTTTAGCGGGAGGGAGGGACATTCAGTACTTC CASSLAGGRDIQYF
15 TRBJ2-1 few TRBV4-1 TRBD2 TGCGCCAGCAGCTTGGGACTAGCGGAATACAATGAGCAGTTCTTC CASSLGLAEYNEQFF
15 TRBJ1-1 NA TRBV27 NA TGTGCCAGCAGTTTCGGGGGGCAGTGGGACACTGAAGCTTTCTTT CASSFGGQWDTEAFF
14 TRBJ2-1 NA TRBV5-1 NA TGCGCCAGCAGCCCGCTCCCGGCCTACAATGAGCAGTTCTTC CASSPLPAYNEQFF
15 TRBJ2-7 once TRBV19 TRBD2 TGTGCCAGTAGTCACCCTACTAGCGGGAGTTTCGAGCAGTACTTC CASSHPTSGSFEQYF
15 TRBJ2-1 NA TRBV5-1 TRBD2 TGCGCCAGCAGCCCCAGCGGGGGGCCGGATCGGGAGCAGTTCTTC CASSPSGGPDREQFF
15 TRBJ2-6 few TRBV6-1 NA TGTGCCAGCAGTGTGGACAGCTCTGGGGCCAACGTCCTGACTTTC CASSVDSSGANVLTF
14 TRBJ2-5 NA TRBV30 TRBD2 TGTGCCTGGAGTGTAGGACTAGCCGGAGAGACCCAGTACTTC CAWSVGLAGETQYF
19 TRBJ2-7 NA TRBV23-1 NA TGCGCCAGCAGTCCCAAGGGAGGGGGGAGGCCGGATACAATCCACGAGCAGTACTTC CASSPKGGGRPDTIHEQYF
13 TRBJ2-3 NA TRBV5-1 NA TGCGCCAGCAGCTTGGCGGGAGTGGATACGCAGTATTTT CASSLAGVDTQYF
15 TRBJ2-2 NA TRBV27 NA TGTGCCAGCAGTTCTCAAGGGGGTGCCACCGGGGAGCTGTTTTTT CASSSQGGATGELFF
17 TRBJ2-2 NA TRBV2 TRBD1 TGTGCCAGCAGTGTAGCCAGGACAGGGGGTACAACCGGGGAGCTGTTTTTT CASSVARTGGTTGELFF
13 TRBJ2-7 NA TRBV6-1 NA TGTGCCAGCAGTGAAGGGCCGTCCTACGAGCAGTACTTC CASSEGPSYEQYF
13 TRBJ1-2 NA TRBV10-3 NA TGTGCCATCAGTGAAGCGACAGGCTATGGCTACACCTTC CAISEATGYGYTF
17 TRBJ2-7 NA TRBV28 TRBD2 TGTGCCAGCAGTACCCTAATGAGCGGGATAGGGGCCTACGAGCAGTACTTC CASSTLMSGIGAYEQYF
13 TRBJ1-5 NA TRBV19 NA TGTGCCAGTAGTATTGAAGGGAGTCAGCCCCAGCATTTT CASSIEGSQPQHF
15 TRBJ1-1 NA TRBV25-1 NA TGTGCCAGCAGTGAGAGGCAGGGGCCGAACACTGAAGCTTTCTTT CASSERQGPNTEAFF
18 TRBJ2-3 NA TRBV2 TRBD2 TGTGCCAGCAGTCCCCTTCTAGCGGGGGGGCTTAGTAGGGATACGCAGTATTTT CASSPLLAGGLSRDTQYF
17 TRBJ2-5 once TRBV6-1 NA TGTGCCAGCAGTGCCAGACTAGGGGCTCTCCAAAAAGAGACCCAGTACTTC CASSARLGALQKETQYF
12 TRBJ1-3 NA TRBV11-2 TRBD1 TGTGCCAGCAGCTTAGGGACAGGAACCATATATTTT CASSLGTGTIYF
15 TRBJ2-3 few TRBV6-6 TRBD2 TGTGCCAGCAGACAAGGACTAGCGAGCACAGATACGCAGTATTTT CASRQGLASTDTQYF
16 TRBJ2-7 NA TRBV6-1 TRBD1 TGTGCCAGCAGTGCTGGTCCGGGACAGGGCATCAACGAGCAGTACTTC CASSAGPGQGINEQYF
14 TRBJ1-5 NA TRBV6-1 NA TGTGCCAGCAGTGTGGTACAGCTCAATCAGCCCCAGCATTTT CASSVVQLNQPQHF
14 TRBJ1-3 NA TRBV11-2 NA TGTGCCAGCAGCACCCGGGTATATGGAAACACCATATATTTT CASSTRVYGNTIYF
17 TRBJ2-7 NA TRBV18 NA TGTGCCAGCTCACCACTGCCCGCCGGGAGCGGTGTGGACGAGCAGTACTTC CASSPLPAGSGVDEQYF
19 TRBJ2-1 NA TRBV5-1 TRBD1 TGCGCCAGCAGGCTATTCTTCGGGACAGGGGATTCCCCTCGGGATGAGCAGTTCTTC CASRLFFGTGDSPRDEQFF
13 TRBJ1-2 NA TRBV6-1 TRBD1 TGTGCCAGCACCCTAGGGGGCAACTATGGCTACACCTTC CASTLGGNYGYTF